The 9 T cell receptor beta chains below were found in one sample sequenced in a study of post-analysis software for immune sequencing data. The authors incorporated unique molecular identifiers into the TCR beta cDNA libraries. TCRdb recomputed calls from the PCR reads with MiXCR, one row per CDR3 protein. The profile shows 150,000 to 200,000 distinct CDR3 sequences, about 36% of them singletons. The sequenced sample was blood, obtained after autologous hematopoietic stem cell transplantation. The receptors originated from a girl between 10 and 17 years old with multiple sclerosis.

V usage is TRBV7-2 and J usage is TRBJ1-2; D ambiguous. The CDR3 runs 12 residues. V was shortened by 5 bases and J by 7 bases, with 11 bases between the two germline ends. Per germline, CDR1 SGHTA and CDR2 FQGNSA. The CDR3 DNA reads TGTGCCAGCAGCCCCAGGTCAAGTGGCTACACCTTC. Translation: CASSPRSSGYTF. Full variable domain (outside the CDR3, taken from reference TRBV7-2 and TRBJ1-2): GAGVSQSPSNKVTEKGKDVELRCDPISGHTALYWYRQSLGQGLEFLIYFQGNSAPDKSGLPSDRFSAERTGGSVSTLTIQRTQQEDSAVYLCASSPRSSGYTFGSGTRLTVV.

This clonotype was recorded many times. The chain is built from TRBV5-1 and TRBJ2-7; D assignment may be TRBD1 or TRBD2 (6 bases each). V lost 4 bases to trimming and J lost 2 bases, with 16 bases between them. Germline V gene data show CDR1 as SGHRS and CDR2 as YFSETQ. This CDR3 has 15 amino acids. The CDR3 sequence is CASSPTRGDTYEQYF. The CDR3, as DNA: TGCGCCAGCAGCCCGACTCGCGGGGACACCTACGAGCAGTACTTC.

This clonotype has just one count. The chain uses TRBV25-1 and TRBJ1-2; D gene uncertain. Germline-derived CDR1 and CDR2 are MGHDK and SYGVNS. This CDR3 contains 14 residues. Trimming left V 3 bases short and J 3 bases short, with 11 bases between. The CDR3 nucleotides are TGTGCCAGCAGTGAGAAGAACAGATACTATGGCTACACCTTC. The encoded protein is CASSEKNRYYGYTF.

In this sample, this clonotype turned up a few times. J is TRBJ2-7 and V is TRBV6-2 or TRBV6-3; unclear D gene. Trimming pared 3 bases from V and 0 bases from J, leaving 12 bases between. Germline CDR1 and CDR2: MNHEY and SVGEGT. The CDR3 loop spans 15 amino acids. The CDR3 protein is CASSYDRRVSYEQYF. CDR3 bases: TGTGCCAGCAGTTATGATCGTCGCGTCTCCTACGAGCAGTACTTC.

This clonotype was seen a few times. The chain links TRBV20-1 to TRBJ2-7; 10 bases map to TRBD2. The trim removed 6 bases at V and 3 bases at J, leaving 14 bases unmatched. Looked up from germline, CDR1 is DFQATT and CDR2 is SNEGSKA (reference sequence). This CDR3 has 16 amino acids. The CDR3 loop is CSAPVPLAGDFYEQYF. In DNA, the CDR3 is TGCAGTGCGCCCGTACCCCTAGCGGGAGACTTCTACGAGCAGTACTTC.

This sequence joins TRBV7-3 and TRBJ2-7; D ambiguous. Germline V gene sequence: CDR1 SGHTA, CDR2 FQGTGA. CDR3 length equals 13 residues. The V end lost 5 bases, the J end lost 0 bases, and 8 bases lay between the germline ends. CDR3 sequence reads: CASSPYNSYEQYF. The DNA of the CDR3 is TGTGCCAGCAGCCCCTACAACTCCTACGAGCAGTACTTC.

This rearrangement joins TRBV25-1 to TRBJ1-1; D is unclear. Trimming cost V 3 bases and J 8 bases, with 10 bases left between them. Germline assignment: CDR1 MGHDK and CDR2 SYGVNS. This CDR3 has 12 residues. CDR3 nucleotide sequence: TGTGCCAGCAGTGATTTAACCCGGGAAGCTTTCTTT. This gives the protein CASSDLTREAFF. The full variable domain, with the rest looked up from reference TRBV25-1 and TRBJ1-1, is EADIYQTPRYLVIGTGKKITLECSQTMGHDKMYWYQQDPGMELHLIHYSYGVNSTEKGDLSSESTVSRIRTEHFPLTLESARPSHTSQYLCASSDLTREAFFGQGTRLTVV.

V usage is TRBV19 and J usage is TRBJ1-2, with D unclear. V lost 5 bases to trimming and J lost 4 bases, with 26 bases between them. This CDR3 has 18 amino acids. Germline lookup yields CDR1 LNHDA and CDR2 SQIVND (reference sequence). CDR3: CASSPRGSQIRIFYGYTF. For the CDR3, the DNA is TGTGCCAGTAGTCCCCGAGGGTCCCAGATCCGGATATTCTATGGCTACACCTTC.

At least ten counts were recorded for this clonotype. The genes are TRBV20-1 and TRBJ2-7; D is uncertain. This CDR3 spans 14 amino acids. CDR1 and CDR2 from the germline V gene are DFQATT and SNEGSKA (reference sequence). Trimming removed 0 bases at V and 4 bases at J, with 13 bases between. CDR3 amino acids: CSARDWGYHYEQYF. The CDR3 coding sequence is TGCAGTGCTAGAGATTGGGGTTACCATTACGAGCAGTACTTC.